This TCR beta chain was retrieved from a study of T cells in Graves' hyperthyroidism and ophthalmopathy (dated by TCRdb to the late 2010s). Regarding the study in general: Peripheral blood samples were taken at the time of initial diagnosis, prior to any treatment. TCR V-J signatures able to tell the groups apart were searched for in a discovery cohort of 95 to 100 patients, of whom around 43 had Graves' ophthalmopathy and more than 55 had stable Graves' hyperthyroidism. Prospective prediction of ophthalmopathy was tested in an independent validation cohort consisting of roughly 19 hyperthyroidism patients and about 17 patients who later progressed to ophthalmopathy. The 85 to 100 discovery patients were randomly split 7:3 into training and test sets. In addition, the study compared T-cell repertoires in thyroid tissue and in blood from several Graves' hyperthyroidism patients. After blood sampling, hyperthyroidism patients were treated with methimazole at a starting dose of 30 mg daily, and ophthalmopathy patients were treated with high-dose intravenous methylprednisolone. According to the paper, TCR Vbeta CDR3 sequencing was carried out on approximately 140 peripheral blood samples, which came from approximately 41 ophthalmopathy, under 80 hyperthyroidism and approximately 17 progressor patients. Overall study outcomes, separate from this receptor: Most expanded thyroid clonotypes (frequency above 0.001) were also found in blood, which suggests that blood repertoires may mirror thyroid immune responses. Sample size was not statistically predetermined, and blinding of investigators to group allocation was not performed. In validation, progression to ophthalmopathy was predicted by the model with 70.59% sensitivity and roughly 72% specificity, a median of approximately 6.5 months before onset. Ophthalmopathy was separated from stable hyperthyroidism by a 13 V-J signature model, with approximately 89% sensitivity and roughly 81% specificity obtained in cross-validation and 80%/75% obtained in testing.

Moderately to severely active disease, a Clinical Activity Score of at least 3, a NOSPECS grade of at least 4, and a duration under 3 months were present in ophthalmopathy patients. Any patient with an uncontrolled infection, another autoimmune disease, pregnancy or lactation was excluded. Diagnoses were based on clinical symptoms, serum thyroxine and TRAb, thyroid ultrasound and orbital computed tomography. PBMCs were separated from 7.5 to 10 ml of fresh peripheral blood using Ficoll-Paque density gradient centrifugation. Total RNA was extracted with Trizol reagent, and quality was checked on an Agilent 2100 Bioanalyzer. The germline V gene provides CDR1 SGHTA and CDR2 FQGNSA. Including the terminal cysteine and phenylalanine, the CDR3 comprises 12 residues. CDR3 DNA is the only sequence kept; it has 36 bases, read in frame from the first base. The V end loses 4 bases and the J end loses 2 bases, and a stretch of 4 bases separates them.

The TCR beta CDR3 regions were amplified from RNA transcripts. The TCR CDR3 was subjected to a first round of RT-PCR using the HTBI primer set and the Qiagen OneStep RT-PCR kit. The libraries were constructed in a second round of multiplex PCR and then size-selected and purified. The libraries were sequenced on an Illumina HiSeq2000 using paired-end 100 bp reads. Processing in the source paper ran as follows. SOAPnuke was used to process the raw data, with reads discarded if the reads contained adapters or uncalled bases, had a mean Phred below 15, or lacked an exact constant-primer or identifier match. COPE v1.2.5 was used to merge the high-quality paired reads, and each unique nucleotide sequence was defined as a clonotype. MiTCR v1.1 was used to align the clonotypes against IMGT TRBV, TRBD and TRBJ reference segments. The analysis was restricted to V-J combinations with a frequency above 0.0001, which together covered around 99% of the repertoires. The TCS score was defined as F50 (clonal expansion) divided by E x V (chaos), with BLOSUM62-based TCRdist calculated between CDR3 peptides within each V-J. Welch's t-statistics and random forest reduced approximately 520 V-J features to 10 to 15, which were used in a naive Bayes classifier (R e1071). TCRdb took the public reads, trimmed them with fastp at Q25, ran MiXCR for clone calling and kept in-frame beta chains. For every CDR3 protein sequence, its rows merge into one entry that carries the most common genes and DNA. Clone size and V and J calls follow TCRdb, not the original study. The sample includes about 640,000 distinct CDR3 sequences, with 20% observed a single time. Under 35% of the sample comes from the top ten.

This clonotype was counted between two and nine times. The target of this receptor is not known. No quality values exist for individual bases; no much larger clone is one base distant. The sequenced material came from blood. The receptor was isolated from a man under 40 with Graves' ophthalmopathy. The chain uses TRBV7-2 and TRBJ2-3, with an unclear D gene assignment. The DNA sequence is as follows: TGTGCCAGCAGCTATCACACAGATACGCAGTATTTT. Translated, this is CASSYHTDTQYF.